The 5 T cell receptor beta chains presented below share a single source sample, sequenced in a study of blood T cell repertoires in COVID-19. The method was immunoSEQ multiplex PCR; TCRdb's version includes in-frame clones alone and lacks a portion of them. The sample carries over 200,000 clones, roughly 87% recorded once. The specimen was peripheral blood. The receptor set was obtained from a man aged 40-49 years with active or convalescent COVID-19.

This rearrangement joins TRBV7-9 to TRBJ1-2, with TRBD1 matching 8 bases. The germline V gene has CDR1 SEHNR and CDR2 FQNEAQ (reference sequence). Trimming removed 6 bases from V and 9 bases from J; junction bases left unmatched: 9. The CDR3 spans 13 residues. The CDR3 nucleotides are TGTGCCAGCAGAGAAGGACAGGGTAGGCGCTACACCTTC. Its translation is CASREGQGRRYTF.

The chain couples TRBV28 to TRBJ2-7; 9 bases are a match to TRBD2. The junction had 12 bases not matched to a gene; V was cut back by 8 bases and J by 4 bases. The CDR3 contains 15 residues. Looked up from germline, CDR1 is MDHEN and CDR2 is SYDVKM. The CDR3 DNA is TGTGCCAGCTGTGGGGGGGCGGCGGGGGGGTACGAGCAGTACTTC. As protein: CASCGGAAGGYEQYF.

The CDR3 here is CASSLQGQTNYGYTF. The CDR3 bases are TGTGCCAGCAGTTTACAGGGACAGACCAACTATGGCTACACCTTC. The chain carries TRBV27 and TRBJ1-2; TRBD1 aligns across 7 bases. Germline CDR1 is MNHEY and CDR2 is SMNVEV (reference sequence). This CDR3 is 15 amino acids long. The V segment lost 2 bases and the J segment 2 bases; nucleotides outside the gene matches: 5.

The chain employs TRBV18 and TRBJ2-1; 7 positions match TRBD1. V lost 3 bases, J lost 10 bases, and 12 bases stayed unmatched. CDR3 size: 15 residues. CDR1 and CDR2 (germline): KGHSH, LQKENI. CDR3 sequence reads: CASSPPRGGQGEQFF. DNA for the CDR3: TGTGCCAGCTCACCGCCCCGAGGGGGCCAGGGCGAGCAGTTCTTC.

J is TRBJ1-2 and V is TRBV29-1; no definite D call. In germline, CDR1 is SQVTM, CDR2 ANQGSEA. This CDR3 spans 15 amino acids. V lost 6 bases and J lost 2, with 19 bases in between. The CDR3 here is CSVPRERSENYGYTF. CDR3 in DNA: TGCAGCGTCCCCCGGGAGCGTTCGGAAAACTATGGCTACACCTTC. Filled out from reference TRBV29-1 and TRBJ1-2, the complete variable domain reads SAVISQKPSRDICQRGTSLTIQCQVDSQVTMMFWYRQQPGQSLTLIATANQGSEATYESGFVIDKFPISRPNLTFSTLTVSNMSPEDSSIYLCSVPRERSENYGYTFGSGTRLTVV.